This entry is about one T cell receptor beta chain. Every donor was a healthy person donating bone marrow. Germline CDR1 is SGHVS and CDR2 is FQNEAQ. V was shortened by 6 bases and J by 5 bases, with 13 bases between the two germline ends. This CDR3 is 13 amino acids long. The data were taken from a study of cytomegalovirus exposure and HLA in healthy donors. With 60 Vbeta and 13 Jbeta primers, the PCR was carried out. The table came from immunoSEQ multiplex PCR; TCRdb's copy has only in-frame clones and leaves some out. The sample holds roughly 150,000 clones, around 65% seen once. The sequence derives from a woman aged 30 to 39 in good health and CMV-seropositive. Sequenced input: PBMCs. This chain joins TRBV7-8 and TRBJ2-5; maybe TRBD1 (5 bases). CDR3 DNA sequence: TGTGCCAGCAGTGTATCAGGGTCGGAGACCCAGTACTTC. This translates into CASSVSGSETQYF. Full variable domain (remainder filled in from reference TRBV7-8 and TRBJ2-5): GAGVSQSPRYKVAKRGQDVALRCDPISGHVSLFWYQQALGQGPEFLTYFQNEAQLDKSGLPSDRFFAERPEGSVSTLKIQRTQQEDSAVYLCASSVSGSETQYFGPGTRLLVL.